These T cell receptor beta chains were read from a single sample in a study of shared clonotypes between healthy human individuals. Some clones are missing from TCRdb's copy, which holds only in-frame ones; the method was immunoSEQ multiplex PCR. The table shows about 710,000 clones, with 73% occurring only once. Sample: memory CD4+ T cells sorted from blood. The source is a woman aged 30 to 39 in good health. Both conserved end residues are part of each CDR3.

j_call: TRBJ2-2
v_call: TRBV7-9
cdr3_aa: CASVRGMERAGELFF

j_call: TRBJ2-6
v_call: TRBV5-1
cdr3_aa: CASRKMEGTGSGANVLTF

j_call: TRBJ1-4
v_call: TRBV6-1
cdr3_aa: CASSEAYRDYSGANEKLFF

j_call: TRBJ2-2
v_call: TRBV6-5
cdr3_aa: CASSYDRGNTGELFF

j_call: TRBJ1-1
v_call: TRBV5-1
cdr3_aa: CASSSPQGANTEAFF

j_call: TRBJ2-5
v_call: TRBV13
cdr3_aa: CASSRRQGEREQYF

j_call: TRBJ2-2
v_call: TRBV28
cdr3_aa: CATRGGPGELFF

j_call: TRBJ1-5
v_call: TRBV6-1
cdr3_aa: CASITKQPQHF

j_call: TRBJ2-1
v_call: TRBV5-1
cdr3_aa: CASSGTGRMNEQFF

j_call: TRBJ2-1
v_call: TRBV6-5
cdr3_aa: CASRSGTGGRNEQFF

j_call: TRBJ2-1
v_call: TRBV19
cdr3_aa: CASKPSGIVNEQFF

j_call: TRBJ2-4
v_call: TRBV14
cdr3_aa: CASSQELAKNIQYF

j_call: TRBJ2-1
v_call: TRBV5-1
cdr3_aa: CASSSDTSSYNEQFF

j_call: TRBJ1-1
v_call: TRBV18
cdr3_aa: CASSPKGSTEAFF

j_call: TRBJ2-5
v_call: TRBV10-3
cdr3_aa: CAIAEGGGETQYF

j_call: TRBJ2-7
v_call: TRBV2
cdr3_aa: CASSEDWMFTYEQYF

j_call: TRBJ1-4
v_call: TRBV28
cdr3_aa: CASSLLTGRYEKLFF

j_call: TRBJ1-1
v_call: TRBV19
cdr3_aa: CASKDTNTEAFF

j_call: TRBJ2-3
v_call: TRBV28
cdr3_aa: CASRTGQGTDTQYF

j_call: TRBJ2-5
v_call: TRBV19
cdr3_aa: CASSRLLEEEETQYF

j_call: TRBJ1-1
v_call: TRBV7-9
cdr3_aa: CASSNLRRNTEAFF

j_call: TRBJ1-5
v_call: TRBV6-1
cdr3_aa: CASSEVDRGHQPQHF

j_call: TRBJ2-5
v_call: TRBV18
cdr3_aa: CASSQLGTSNQETQYF

j_call: TRBJ1-4
v_call: TRBV11-2
cdr3_aa: CASSSGQPTSNEKLFF

j_call: TRBJ2-5
v_call: TRBV5-4
cdr3_aa: CASSPVGEETQYF

j_call: TRBJ2-5
v_call: TRBV5-1
cdr3_aa: CASGTGTPKETQYF

j_call: TRBJ1-1
v_call: TRBV15
cdr3_aa: CATSRAGTEEAFF